This T cell receptor beta chain was retrieved from a study of blood T cell repertoires in COVID-19. Looking at the study overall: PBMCs, B-cell-depleted T cells, or T cells were the source of the cDNA or gDNA that made up the material.

Sequencing was performed with immunoSEQ multiplex PCR; in TCRdb, only in-frame clones are kept and a portion is missing. The sample records roughly 190,000 clones, roughly three quarters being singletons. This TCR was sampled from a woman aged 45-65 years with active or convalescent COVID-19. The sample consisted of peripheral blood.

CDR3 residues: CASSLAGDSYEQYF. CDR3 coding DNA: TGTGCCAGCAGTTTGGCAGGTGACTCCTACGAGCAGTACTTC. The rearrangement links TRBV28 to TRBJ2-7; D ambiguous. V lost 3 bases and J lost 0, with 9 bases in between. The CDR3 has 14 amino acids. CDR1 is MDHEN and CDR2 is SYDVKM in the germline V gene.